The 26 T cell receptor beta chains reported below all come from one sample, sequenced in a study of shared clonotypes between healthy human individuals. The data were produced by immunoSEQ multiplex PCR, yet TCRdb's version contains in-frame clones alone and is incomplete. Here the sample spans 2.3 million or so clones, over 90% being singletons. The sequencing sample was made of naive CD4+ T cells from PBMCs. Subset here: CD45RA+ positively selected. These receptor sequences come from a man aged 18 to 30 in good health. Some clones in this sample may be carry-over from other donors' samples.

The genes are TRBV28 and TRBJ1-2; D might be TRBD1 (5 bases). This CDR3 comprises 15 residues. Between the trimmed V and J ends, which lost 6 bases and 4 bases, there was a span of 18 bases. The germline V gene has CDR1 MDHEN and CDR2 SYDVKM. The CDR3, as DNA: TGTGCCAGCAGCCCCGGGGCCGCAGTTACCTATGGCTACACCTTC. The encoded protein is CASSPGAAVTYGYTF.

This clone was seen only once. The CDR3 DNA reads as TGCGCCAGCAGACCGGGACAAAGGGCAGATACGCAGTATTTT. Its protein is CASRPGQRADTQYF. The J gene is TRBJ2-3, the V gene TRBV5-1, with TRBD1 as a possible D gene (6 bases). The CDR3 runs to 14 residues. Germline CDR1 is SGHRS and CDR2 is YFSETQ. V was trimmed by 5 bases and J by 4 bases, leaving 14 bases between them.

V and J are TRBV29-1 and TRBJ2-3; TRBD2 agrees at 9 bases. The germline CDR1 and CDR2 sequences are SQVTM and ANQGSEA. The ends lost 3 bases at V and 1 base at J; junction bases unmatched: 5. CDR3 size: 15 residues. The CDR3 region has the DNA TGCAGCGTTGACAGGCTAGCGGGACGCACAGATACGCAGTATTTT. Its protein product is CSVDRLAGRTDTQYF.

Note on this clone: The same CDR3 can be traced to other DNA sequences in this sample. The gene calls are TRBV5-1 and TRBJ2-3, with TRBD2 matching over 7 bases. The CDR3 length is 16 residues. Germline V gene sequence: CDR1 SGHRS, CDR2 YFSETQ. V lost 0 bases and J lost 0; bases outside the gene matches: 4. The CDR3 loop reads CASSLVTSASTDTQYF. DNA for the CDR3: TGCGCCAGCAGCTTGGTAACTAGCGCGAGCACAGATACGCAGTATTTT.

The chain carries TRBV28 and TRBJ2-7; no clear D. Germline-derived CDR1 and CDR2 are MDHEN and SYDVKM. The CDR3 sequence is 13 residues long. Between the trimmed V and J ends, which lost 8 bases and 7 bases, there was a span of 18 bases. The CDR3 nucleotides read TGTGCCAGCCGTGAGCCCCCCCTTCGGGAGCAGTACTTC. It translates to CASREPPLREQYF.

With respect to this clone: The sample contains more than one DNA sequence encoding this CDR3. The CDR3 spells CASSPDRSNQPQHF. CDR3 nucleotides: TGTGCCAGCAGTCCGGACAGGTCCAATCAGCCCCAGCATTTT. The chain combines TRBV27 with TRBJ1-5, with 7 nucleotides matching TRBD1. The length of the CDR3 is 14 residues. Losses at the gene ends were 5 bases for V and 3 bases for J; bases not matched to a gene: 4. Germline CDR1 and CDR2: MNHEY and SMNVEV (reference sequence).

The chain employs TRBV5-3 and TRBJ1-3; no clear D. TRBV5-3 is an ORF for which the function is uncertain. There are 16 residues in the CDR3. V was trimmed by 10 bases and J by 0 bases, leaving 20 bases between them. CDR3 nucleotides: TGTGCCCCCAAGGGCGCGGTGTCGATCTCTGGAAACACCATATATTTT. Protein: CAPKGAVSISGNTIYF.

The chain couples TRBV7-2 to TRBJ1-5, with no clear D. This CDR3 has 15 residues. CDR1 is SGHTA and CDR2 is FQGNSA in the germline V gene. Trimming shortened V by 2 bases and J by 3 bases, and 11 bases separated the two germline ends. This chain's CDR3 is CASSLSPLLNQPQHF. The CDR3 nucleotides read TGTGCCAGCAGCTTATCCCCTTTACTCAATCAGCCCCAGCATTTT.

This rearrangement joins TRBV7-2 to TRBJ2-7, with TRBD2 identical over 10 bases. The length of the CDR3 is 16 residues. The V gene end was trimmed by 1 base and the J gene end by 6 bases; junction bases not matched to a gene: 9. CDR1 and CDR2 from the germline V gene are SGHTA and FQGNSA. Here the CDR3 DNA reads TGTGCCAGCAGCTTAGGCGGGCTAGCGGGAGTACTCGAGCAGTACTTC. Translated, it gives CASSLGGLAGVLEQYF.

This clone is a singleton in its sample. The gene calls are TRBV2 and TRBJ1-1; D is unresolved. The V and J ends lost 4 bases and 8 bases respectively, with 8 bases between them. The length of the CDR3 is 11 residues. CDR1 SNHLY and CDR2 FYNNEI come from the germline V gene. The CDR3 DNA sequence: TGTGCCAGCAGTGCGAGTTGGGAAGCTTTCTTT. Translated: CASSASWEAFF.

V gene TRBV28 combines with J gene TRBJ1-3, with D uncertain. CDR3 length: 14 amino acids. The germline gives CDR1 MDHEN, CDR2 SYDVKM. V lost 7 bases and J 0 bases, leaving 10 bases between the germline ends. The CDR3, as DNA: TGTGCCAGCATGGGAGTCAGCTCTGGAAACACCATATATTTT. Its protein is CASMGVSSGNTIYF.

The genes are TRBV7-8 and TRBJ2-2, with 11 bases lining up with TRBD2. Germline CDR1 and CDR2: SGHVS and FQNEAQ. CDR3 size: 18 residues. The trim removed 1 base at V and 4 bases at J, leaving 8 bases unmatched. The CDR3 reads CASSLVVSGRAGTGELFF. CDR3 sequence (DNA): TGTGCCAGCAGCTTAGTGGTTAGCGGGAGGGCAGGCACCGGGGAGCTGTTTTTT.

V is TRBV4-3 and J is TRBJ2-3; no definite D call. V shed 4 bases and J shed 2 bases, with 13 bases lying between them. The CDR3 contains 15 residues. Germline-derived CDR1 and CDR2 are LGHNA and YSLEER. The CDR3 DNA reads as TGCGCCAGCAGCCGCTCGGGCGGAGTCACAGATACGCAGTATTTT. Its protein is CASSRSGGVTDTQYF.

This chain joins TRBV12-5 and TRBJ2-3; 8 bases line up with TRBD1. Germline lookup yields CDR1 LGHNT and CDR2 FRNRAP. This CDR3 is built from 11 residues. J gave up 8 bases and V 6 bases, and 1 base lay outside the gene matches. The chain's CDR3 is CASGDRGTQYF. The CDR3 DNA reads TGTGCTAGTGGCGACAGGGGTACGCAGTATTTT.

This clone was recorded once. The chain links TRBV2 to TRBJ1-1; 11 nucleotides agree with TRBD1. J was trimmed by 11 bases and V by 5 bases; bases with no gene match: 19. Germline V gene lookup returns CDR1 SNHLY and CDR2 FYNNEI. The CDR3 sequence is 17 residues long. The CDR3, as DNA: TGTGCCAGCAGTTCCCGGATAGTAAGGACAGGGGGCTTGGGGGCTTTCTTT. Translated, it gives CASSSRIVRTGGLGAFF.

The gene calls are TRBV5-1 and TRBJ2-7; the D gene is possibly TRBD2 (7 bases). In germline, CDR1 is SGHRS, CDR2 YFSETQ. The CDR3 extends over 16 amino acids. V lost 4 bases and J 5 bases, leaving 22 bases between the germline ends. CDR3 amino acids: CASSPPLGGGINEQYF. The CDR3 nucleotides are TGCGCCAGCAGCCCACCCCTAGGGGGGGGCATTAACGAGCAGTACTTC. The whole variable domain, filled in from reference TRBV5-1 and TRBJ2-7, reads KAGVTQTPRYLIKTRGQQVTLSCSPISGHRSVSWYQQTPGQGLQFLFEYFSETQRNKGNFPGRFSGRQFSNSRSEMNVSTLELGDSALYLCASSPPLGGGINEQYFGPGTRLTVT.

The J gene is TRBJ2-3, the V gene TRBV7-6; D is undetermined. This CDR3 has 13 residues. Trimming left V 5 bases short and J 4 bases short, with 10 bases between. CDR1 SGHVS and CDR2 FNYEAQ come from the germline V gene. CDR3 sequence reads: CASSPALPDTQYF. In DNA form, the CDR3 reads TGTGCCAGCAGCCCGGCCCTCCCAGATACGCAGTATTTT.

This sequence joins TRBV28 and TRBJ2-7; D assignment may be TRBD1 or TRBD2 (6 bases each). CDR3 size: 14 residues. CDR1 MDHEN and CDR2 SYDVKM come from the germline V gene. Deletions cut 3 bases from V and 3 bases from J, with 12 bases between. Written as DNA, the CDR3 is TGTGCCAGCAGTTTTAGGGGGAGGCTCTACGAGCAGTACTTC. It encodes CASSFRGRLYEQYF.

The J gene is TRBJ1-5, the V gene TRBV6-1; D ambiguous. CDR1 and CDR2 (germline): MNHNS, SASEGT. Trimming cost V 5 bases and J 3 bases, with 11 bases left between them. CDR3 length: 14 amino acids. The CDR3 DNA reads TGTGCCAGCAGTAACGGTAGTATCAATCAGCCCCAGCATTTT. Translating it yields CASSNGSINQPQHF.

This sequence joins TRBV5-1 and TRBJ2-4; 7 positions match TRBD1. The CDR3 spans 15 residues. CDR1 SGHRS and CDR2 YFSETQ come from the germline V gene. The V and J ends lost 1 base and 6 bases, in that order; junction bases with no gene match: 7. CDR3 sequence (DNA): TGCGCCAGCAGCTTGAATCCGGGACAGTTAAACATTCAGTACTTC. This encodes CASSLNPGQLNIQYF.

The chain recombines TRBV7-2 with TRBJ2-2; D is perhaps TRBD1 (5 bases). The CDR3 sequence is 15 residues long. V lost 1 base, J lost 6 bases, and 12 bases lay in between. In germline, CDR1 is SGHTA, CDR2 FQGNSA. CDR3 residues: CASSLVGRASGELFF. The CDR3, as DNA: TGTGCCAGCAGCTTAGTTGGCAGGGCGTCCGGGGAGCTGTTTTTT.

The rearrangement joins TRBV10-1 to TRBJ2-6, with 8 positions matching TRBD1. Trimming at V came to 3 bases and at J to 0 bases, leaving 19 bases not matched to a gene. The V gene's germline CDR1 is WNHNN and CDR2 SYGVQD (reference sequence). CDR3 length: 22 amino acids. The CDR3, as DNA: TGCGCCAGCAGTGAACGGTGGGGCAGGGGGCCCCCCGGATCCTCTGGGGCCAACGTCCTGACTTTC. This gives the protein CASSERWGRGPPGSSGANVLTF.

The rearrangement links TRBV23-1 to TRBJ2-7, with D unresolved. TRBV23-1 is an ORF for which the function is uncertain. Between the trimmed V and J ends, which lost 4 bases and 2 bases, there was a span of 0 bases. The CDR3 has 10 amino acids. The CDR3 nucleotides read TGCGCCAGCAGTCCCTACGAGCAGTACTTC. Translation gives CASSPYEQYF.

V usage is TRBV19 and J usage is TRBJ2-1; 7 nucleotides align to TRBD2. This CDR3 has 14 amino acids. The V gene end was trimmed by 6 bases and the J gene end by 2 bases; junction bases not matched to a gene: 4. Per the germline V gene, CDR1 is LNHDA and CDR2 is SQIVND (reference sequence). The CDR3 sequence: CASRWGRAYNEQFF. DNA of the CDR3: TGTGCCAGTAGATGGGGGAGGGCCTACAATGAGCAGTTCTTC.

The chain has TRBV5-6 and TRBJ2-1, with 12 nucleotides matching TRBD2. V gave up 4 bases and J gave up 9 bases; unmatched junction bases: 14. The germline V gene has CDR1 SGHDT and CDR2 YYEEEE. The CDR3 spans 17 residues. CDR3 nucleotides: TGTGCCAGCAGCCCAAAGCCCGGACTAGCGGGATTTGGTGAGCAGTTCTTC. Its translation is CASSPKPGLAGFGEQFF.

The chain joins TRBV7-2 to TRBJ2-2; possibly TRBD1 or TRBD2 for D (5 bases each). Germline-derived CDR1 and CDR2 are SGHTA and FQGNSA. The germline V and J ends were trimmed by 4 bases and 2 bases, with 11 bases remaining between them. The CDR3 totals 15 residues. The DNA for the CDR3 is TGTGCCAGCAGCTCCGGAAGGGACAACACCGGGGAGCTGTTTTTT. The encoded protein is CASSSGRDNTGELFF.